This is a list of T cell receptor beta chains from one sample in a study of T cell responses to AZD1222 COVID-19 vaccine. Sequencing used immunoSEQ multiplex PCR; TCRdb keeps in-frame clones, though not all of them. The sample comprises some 89,000 clones, approximately 90% of which are singletons, and roughly 4.7% rests with the top ten. This sample comprised peripheral blood, obtained on day 0 of MenACWY control vaccination. The receptors come from an adult in good health. CDR3s include the opening cysteine and the closing phenylalanine or tryptophan. The order of the fields is clone size, D gene, V gene, J gene, CDR3 protein, CDR3 DNA. The D gene is left open where the match is weak. Size is stated for part of the rows, as once, few or many counts, or as a class when the clone is expanded.

>.|.|TRBV3-1/TRBV3-2|TRBJ2-7
CASSQIPYEQYF
TGTGCCAGCAGCCAGATCCCCTACGAGCAGTACTTC
>once|.|TRBV18|TRBJ1-4
CASSPRAEKLFF
TGTGCCAGCTCCCCTCGCGCCGAAAAACTGTTTTTT
>.|.|TRBV30|TRBJ2-7
CAWSVSGIPYEQYF
TGTGCCTGGAGTGTATCGGGGATCCCCTACGAGCAGTACTTC
>.|.|TRBV19|TRBJ2-2
CASNLDQNTGELFF
TGTGCCAGTAATCTGGACCAGAACACCGGGGAGCTGTTTTTT
>.|TRBD1|TRBV6-5|TRBJ1-1
CASSAMTGWDEAFF
TGTGCCAGCAGCGCCATGACAGGGTGGGATGAAGCTTTCTTT
>.|TRBD1|TRBV7-2|TRBJ2-1
CASSLGGQRNEQFF
TGTGCCAGCAGCTTAGGGGGACAGCGCAATGAGCAGTTCTTC
>.|TRBD1|TRBV7-9|TRBJ1-4
CASSWGQGSEKLFF
TGTGCCAGCAGCTGGGGACAGGGAAGCGAAAAACTGTTTTTT
>.|.|TRBV19|TRBJ1-2
CASSISGPEYYGYTF
TGTGCCAGTAGTATCTCGGGGCCTGAATACTATGGCTACACCTTC
>.|TRBD1|TRBV4-3|TRBJ1-6
CASSQRTGTGFSPLHF
TGCGCCAGCAGCCAACGGACCGGGACAGGGTTCTCACCCCTCCACTTT
>.|.|TRBV7-8|TRBJ1-3
CASSRGVTGNTIYF
TGTGCCAGCAGCCGAGGGGTGACTGGAAACACCATATATTTT